This TCR beta chain was retrieved from a study of blood T cell repertoires in COVID-19. The wider study: There were acute and convalescent COVID-19 samples, and they came from the United States, Italy and Spain.

Recovered participants had two consecutive negative NP/OP PCR tests, healthcare professional clearance, or symptom resolution. The data were produced by immunoSEQ multiplex PCR, yet TCRdb's version contains in-frame clones alone and is incomplete. The top ten clones hold over 7.5% of a sample with 190,000 or so clones, around 88% of them seen once. V dropped 5 bases and J dropped 0 bases, with 5 bases sitting between them. This CDR3 has 12 amino acids. Germline values: CDR1 LGHNT, CDR2 FRNRAP. The chain carries TRBV12-5 and TRBJ2-7; D is unresolved. The receptor comes from a woman in her twenties or thirties who had recovered from COVID-19. The material sequenced was PBMCs or T cells enriched from blood (not recorded which). CDR3 DNA sequence: TGTGCTAGTGGTCTAGGCTCCTACGAGCAGTACTTC. Translation gives CASGLGSYEQYF.